One T cell receptor (beta chain) is described in this entry. Its antigen is undetermined. V was clipped by 3 bases and J by 4 bases, with 12 bases between them. The CDR3 extends over 14 amino acids. Germline CDR1 MDHEN, CDR2 SYDVKM. The sample belongs to a study of vaccination and CD4 T cells after COVID-19. Study details: Control cultures received a CEFX pool, an HIV-1 Nef pool, or no peptide. Notes on the study in general: Only after vaccination were a median about 87% of convalescents' reactive clones seen.

Sequenced with the Oncomine TCR Beta short-read assay was DNA taken from cultured CD4+ T cells. The genomic DNA was obtained from cultured CD4+ T cells by extraction with the QIAamp micro DNA kit. TCRdb reprocessed the PCR reads with MiXCR, giving one entry per CDR3 protein. The sample comprises about 15,000 distinct CDR3 sequences, approximately 60% of which are singletons, and about 6.1% rests with the top ten. The treatment denotes: approximately 9-day PBMC culture with coronavirus spike peptide pools or control peptides (ViraFEST assay). First, ViraFEST expanded antigen-specific T cells with peptide pools, and next it sequenced the TCRs.

The chain links TRBV28 to TRBJ1-2, with a possible D match to TRBD1 (5 bases). This clonotype originated in a human donor who had recovered from COVID-19. The sample taken for sequencing was CD4+ T cells from blood, cultured in vitro. CDR3 sequence reads: CASSLQGLGYGYTF. The CDR3 coding sequence is TGTGCCAGCAGTTTGCAGGGCTTGGGCTATGGCTACACCTTC.